The 21 T cell receptor beta chains below all came from one sample that was sequenced in a study of cytomegalovirus exposure and HLA in healthy donors. A multiplex PCR was run with 60 Vbeta primers and 13 Jbeta primers. This table comes from immunoSEQ multiplex PCR, and its TCRdb copy is limited to in-frame clones, with some not included. The table lists 100,000 to 150,000 clones, roughly 80% of them singletons. The sample comprised PBMCs. The receptors derive from a man aged 55 to 70 in good health and CMV-seropositive.

The rearrangement uses TRBV18 and TRBJ1-3; D perhaps matches TRBD1 (5 bases). The germline V gene encodes CDR1 KGHSH and CDR2 LQKENI. V shed 3 bases and J shed 0 bases, with 21 bases lying between them. The CDR3 is made up of 19 amino acids. CDR3 nucleotides: TGTGCCAGCTCACCTCTCGGGGGGTCAGGAACTAGCTCTGGAAACACCATATATTTT. It encodes CASSPLGGSGTSSGNTIYF.

This clone was seen more than once but under ten times. This rearrangement joins TRBV19 to TRBJ2-6; D is possibly TRBD1 (6 bases). CDR1 and CDR2 from the germline V gene are LNHDA and SQIVND (reference sequence). The CDR3 totals 15 residues. With 4 bases removed from V and 1 base from J, the gap between germline ends came to 8 bases. CDR3 nucleotide sequence: TGTGCCAGTAGTAAACAGGGTTCTGGGGCCAACGTCCTGACTTTC. This sequence encodes CASSKQGSGANVLTF.

CDR3 bases: TGTGCCAGCAGCTTGACAGGGGTGGGGGAGACCCAGTACTTC. It encodes CASSLTGVGETQYF. The chain carries TRBV5-6 and TRBJ2-5; the match to TRBD1 covers 7 bases. Germline assignment: CDR1 SGHDT and CDR2 YYEEEE. Unmatched junction bases numbered 5, after V lost 1 base and J lost 5 bases. This CDR3 comprises 14 residues. Together with reference TRBV5-6 and TRBJ2-5, the CDR3 gives the full variable domain: DAGVTQSPTHLIKTRGQQVTLRCSPKSGHDTVSWYQQALGQGPQFIFQYYEEEERQRGNFPDRFSGHQFPNYSSELNVNALLLGDSALYLCASSLTGVGETQYFGPGTRLLVL.

The gene calls are TRBV15 and TRBJ2-7; 7 bases agree with TRBD1. CDR1 is LNHNV, CDR2 YYDKDF, per germline (reference sequence). CDR3 length: 14 amino acids. J was trimmed by 0 bases and V by 8 bases; bases with no gene match: 7. CDR3 bases: TGTGCCACCGGCGCAGGGGGTAACTCCTACGAGCAGTACTTC. It codes for CATGAGGNSYEQYF.

The chain links TRBV9 to TRBJ1-1; 10 nucleotides align to TRBD1. Germline CDR1 is SGDLS and CDR2 is YYNGEE. This CDR3 comprises 14 residues. The V gene end was trimmed by 3 bases and the J gene end by 6 bases; junction bases not matched to a gene: 5. The CDR3 loop is CASSGDRGGAEAFF. The CDR3 DNA sequence: TGTGCCAGCAGCGGGGACAGGGGCGGGGCTGAAGCTTTCTTT.

This chain uses TRBV18 with TRBJ2-7, with D perhaps matching TRBD1 (6 bases). Germline V gene data show CDR1 as KGHSH and CDR2 as LQKENI. Trimming left V 0 bases short and J 3 bases short, with 9 bases between. This CDR3 has 14 residues. This chain's CDR3 is CASSPPSRGYEQYF. CDR3 coding DNA: TGTGCCAGCTCACCACCGAGCAGGGGCTACGAGCAGTACTTC.

The chain employs TRBV23-1 and TRBJ1-4; the match to TRBD1 covers 10 bases. TRBV23-1 is an open reading frame whose function is uncertain. Trimming cost V 2 bases and J 0 bases; bases outside gene matches: 9. The CDR3 runs 19 residues. This CDR3 reads CASSQPGTGEGATNEKLFF. The CDR3 region has the DNA TGCGCCAGCAGTCAACCCGGGACAGGGGAGGGGGCAACTAATGAAAAACTGTTTTTT.

V and J are TRBV6-1 and TRBJ2-7; D is possibly TRBD2 (6 bases). The CDR3 sequence is 14 residues long. Looked up from germline, CDR1 is MNHNS and CDR2 is SASEGT. V was shortened by 6 bases and J by 6 bases, with 18 bases between the two germline ends. CDR3: CASSPGSQLPEQYF. DNA for the CDR3: TGTGCCAGCAGCCCCGGGAGTCAGCTACCCGAGCAGTACTTC.

This clone was observed a handful of times. The rearrangement uses TRBV6-1 and TRBJ2-1; perhaps TRBD2 as D (6 bases). The length of the CDR3 is 14 residues. Germline V gene lookup returns CDR1 MNHNS and CDR2 SASEGT. V lost 3 bases and J lost 14, with 20 bases in between. CDR3 in amino acids: CASSEGLTSLKEFF. For the CDR3, the DNA is TGTGCCAGCAGTGAGGGACTGACGAGCCTGAAGGAGTTCTTC.

This clone showed up just once. The rearrangement links TRBV25-1 to TRBJ1-4; weak D call: TRBD1 (6 bases). In germline, CDR1 is MGHDK, CDR2 SYGVNS. This CDR3 has 14 amino acids. Trimming removed 4 bases from V and 6 bases from J, with 12 bases in between. DNA for the CDR3: TGTGCCAGCAGTGTACAGGGAGGGGATGAAAAACTGTTTTTT. This encodes CASSVQGGDEKLFF.

The sample holds a few counts of this clone. The rearrangement joins TRBV7-3 to TRBJ2-1; no clear D. The V end lost 3 bases, the J end lost 0 bases, and 9 bases lay between the germline ends. The CDR3 extends over 15 amino acids. Germline CDR1 is SGHTA and CDR2 is FQGTGA. The CDR3 bases are TGTGCCAGCAGCTTTCTCGCGGACTCCTACAATGAGCAGTTCTTC. It codes for CASSFLADSYNEQFF.

The V and J genes are TRBV11-2 and TRBJ1-4; D is uncertain. In germline, CDR1 is SGHAT, CDR2 FQNNGV. V was clipped by 1 base and J by 7 bases, with 13 bases between them. The CDR3 extends over 15 amino acids. CDR3 DNA sequence: TGTGCCAGCAGCTTAGGGTCGGGAGCTAGTGAAAAACTGTTTTTT. The encoded protein is CASSLGSGASEKLFF.

The chain couples TRBV11-2 to TRBJ2-5, with D possibly matching TRBD2 (7 bases). The CDR3 has 14 amino acids. V was clipped by 5 bases and J by 6 bases, with 16 bases between them. Germline-derived CDR1 and CDR2 are SGHAT and FQNNGV. CDR3 sequence: CASSPHREGKTQYF. The DNA of the CDR3 is TGTGCCAGCAGCCCACACAGGGAGGGGAAGACCCAGTACTTC.

This chain connects TRBV20-1 to TRBJ2-5, with D uncertain. The tail of the sequence fits TRBJ2-7 better, so the J call may be wrong. CDR3 length: 11 residues. The germline V gene encodes CDR1 DFQATT and CDR2 SNEGSKA (reference sequence). The CDR3 protein is CSAPLHYEQYF. CDR3 sequence (DNA): TGCAGTGCCCCCCTCCATTACGAGCAGTACTTC.

The rearrangement uses TRBV5-1 and TRBJ2-5; 11 bases line up with TRBD2. This CDR3 spans 15 amino acids. Per germline, CDR1 SGHRS and CDR2 YFSETQ. V shed 4 bases and J 3 bases; nucleotides not matched to a gene: 5. CDR3 bases: TGCGCCAGCAGCGGGGAGGGACTAGCGGAAGAGACCCAGTACTTC. Translating gives CASSGEGLAEETQYF.

The V gene is TRBV30, the J gene TRBJ2-3; possibly TRBD2 for D (5 bases). Germline lookup yields CDR1 GTSNPN and CDR2 SVGIG (reference sequence). V dropped 0 bases and J dropped 1 base, with 11 bases sitting between them. CDR3 length: 15 residues. The DNA of the CDR3 is TGTGCCTGGAGTGTACGAGGGTTTCGCACAGATACGCAGTATTTT. Residues: CAWSVRGFRTDTQYF.

J is TRBJ1-1 and V is TRBV13; D gene unclear. V was cut by 3 bases and J by 1 base, with 3 bases left in between. The V gene's germline CDR1 is PRHDT and CDR2 FYEKMQ (reference sequence). The CDR3 extends over 12 amino acids. The CDR3 here is CASSLRNTEAFF. In DNA, the CDR3 is TGTGCCAGCAGCTTGAGGAACACTGAAGCTTTCTTT.

This rearrangement joins TRBV10-2 to TRBJ1-5; D perhaps matches TRBD1 (6 bases). V shed 6 bases and J shed 7 bases, with 13 bases lying between them. The CDR3 consists of 13 residues. The germline V gene encodes CDR1 WSHSY and CDR2 SAAADI. DNA for the CDR3: TGCGCCAGCAGCCTACAGGGTGAGCAGCCCCAGCATTTT. Protein: CASSLQGEQPQHF.

This clone occurred a few times. This chain connects TRBV6-6 to TRBJ1-5, with D tentatively TRBD1 (5 bases). CDR3 size: 14 residues. V dropped 4 bases and J dropped 3 bases, with 10 bases sitting between them. From germline, CDR1 is MNHNY and CDR2 SVGAGI (reference sequence). DNA for the CDR3: TGTGCCAGCAGTTTACAGGAGATCAATCAGCCCCAGCATTTT. This codes for CASSLQEINQPQHF.

This clone was detected only once. V is TRBV27 and J is TRBJ2-3; TRBD2 matches at 10 bases. The germline V gene has CDR1 MNHEY and CDR2 SMNVEV (reference sequence). V shed 2 bases, J shed 4 bases, and the junction held 3 bases outside the gene matches. CDR3 length: 15 amino acids. The CDR3 bases are TGTGCCAGCAGTTTACAGCGGGGGGGCGCAGATACGCAGTATTTT. It yields the protein CASSLQRGGADTQYF.

V usage is TRBV29-1 and J usage is TRBJ2-2, with a possible D match to TRBD1 (6 bases). V was clipped by 5 bases and J by 7 bases, with 11 bases between them. The CDR3 is 12 amino acids. Germline V gives CDR1 SQVTM, CDR2 ANQGSEA. The CDR3 protein is CSVSRGGGELFF. The DNA for the CDR3 is TGCAGCGTTAGCAGGGGTGGCGGGGAGCTGTTTTTT.